This T cell receptor beta chain is from a study of graft-versus-host responses after intestinal transplantation. Study results and limitations: Peak circulating GvH clone levels were associated with early post-transplant HvG declines.

Only in-frame clones appear in the TCRdb table, and some are missing; sequencing was by immunoSEQ multiplex PCR. The sample records around 90,000 clones, 80% to 95% being singletons. Comments on this clone: No antigen is known for it.

The germline V and J ends were trimmed by 0 bases and 4 bases, with 7 bases remaining between them. CDR3 size: 13 residues. CDR1 SGDLS and CDR2 YYNGEE come from the germline V gene. Sequenced material: unstimulated CD8+ T cells sorted from spleen or lymph node cells, taken before transplant. The sequence came from a human donor who was the organ donor for an intestinal transplant. The rearrangement links TRBV9 to TRBJ1-2; D ambiguous. The CDR3: CASSVVEGYGYTF. CDR3 nucleotides: TGTGCCAGCAGCGTAGTGGAGGGCTATGGCTACACCTTC. Using reference TRBV9 and TRBJ1-2 for the parts outside the CDR3, the full variable domain is DSGVTQTPKHLITATGQRVTLRCSPRSGDLSVYWYQQSLDQGLQFLIQYYNGEERAKGNILERFSAQQFPDLHSELNLSSLELGDSALYFCASSVVEGYGYTFGSGTRLTVV.